Below are 20 T cell receptor beta chains sequenced from a single sample in a study of OX40 agonist ivuxolimab in advanced cancers. TCRdb keeps only in-frame clones here, not all; method: immunoSEQ multiplex PCR. The table lists 50,000 or so clones, approximately 82% of them singletons, with 2.6% in the top ten. Here the sequenced sample was CD4+ or CD8+ T cells sorted from blood, taken in a trial of the OX40 agonist ivuxolimab. Every receptor here comes from an adult with an advanced solid tumor such as melanoma, head and neck, liver or kidney cancer.

This CDR3 is CASSLGGSPSDEQYF. The CDR3 DNA follows: TGTGCCAGCAGCTTAGGGGGGTCACCTAGCGACGAGCAGTACTTC. This chain joins TRBV7-6 and TRBJ2-7; maybe TRBD2 (6 bases). V was clipped by 1 base and J by 5 bases, with 15 bases between them. Germline CDR1 reads SGHVS; CDR2 reads FNYEAQ. There are 15 residues in the CDR3.

V and J are TRBV5-4 and TRBJ2-7; D is unresolved. CDR3 length: 12 residues. Germline values: CDR1 SGHNT, CDR2 YYREEE (reference sequence). V was shortened by 3 bases and J by 4 bases, with 8 bases between the two germline ends. The CDR3 region is CASSSDGYEQYF. CDR3 sequence (DNA): TGTGCCAGCAGCTCCGACGGTTACGAGCAGTACTTC.

This clone came up a few times. Other nucleotide sequences from this sample produce the same CDR3. The V call is TRBV30, the J call TRBJ1-1; perhaps TRBD1 as D (5 bases). Germline V gene data show CDR1 as GTSNPN and CDR2 as SVGIG (reference sequence). This CDR3 region has 12 residues. V gave up 1 base and J gave up 4 bases, with 7 bases separating them. CDR3 coding DNA: TGTGCCTGGAGTGCCGGGGGCACTGAAGCTTTCTTT. Translation: CAWSAGGTEAFF.

This clone was seen only once. The chain joins TRBV6-1 to TRBJ1-1; D ambiguous. The CDR3 runs 14 residues. Germline loops: CDR1 MNHNS, CDR2 SASEGT. V shed 3 bases and J shed 7 bases, with 15 bases lying between them. The CDR3 here is CASSEHTRRNEAFF. DNA of the CDR3: TGTGCCAGCAGTGAGCACACCCGGAGGAATGAAGCTTTCTTT.

This clone was detected a few times. Other DNA sequences from this sample encode an identical CDR3 as well. The CDR3 sequence is CASSYSRTGNQPQHF. The CDR3 nucleotides are TGTGCCAGCAGTTACTCGAGGACCGGGAATCAGCCCCAGCATTTT. The chain couples TRBV6-5 to TRBJ1-5; D gene uncertain. Trimming shortened V by 0 bases and J by 4 bases, and 10 bases separated the two germline ends. The CDR3 is made up of 15 amino acids. Germline CDR1 and CDR2: MNHEY and SVGAGI.

J is TRBJ1-2 and V is TRBV2, with TRBD1 identical over 12 bases. Germline loops: CDR1 SNHLY, CDR2 FYNNEI. CDR3 size: 18 residues. V was clipped by 3 bases and J by 4 bases; unmatched bases: 12. This CDR3 reads CASSELPSQGQGAYGYTF. DNA of the CDR3: TGTGCCAGCAGTGAGCTCCCATCCCAGGGACAGGGGGCCTATGGCTACACCTTC.

The CDR3 loop is CASSKGLAGEETQYF. The CDR3 coding sequence is TGTGCCAGCAGCAAGGGACTAGCGGGGGAAGAGACCCAGTACTTC. The chain employs TRBV21-1 and TRBJ2-5; the table's D call of TRBD2 was not tested on the DNA. TRBV21-1 is annotated as a pseudogene. This CDR3 is 15 amino acids long.

The chain recombines TRBV18 with TRBJ2-3, with D perhaps given as TRBD1 or TRBD2 (5 bases each). CDR1 KGHSH and CDR2 LQKENI come from the germline V gene. CDR3 length equals 15 residues. The V end lost 3 bases, the J end lost 6 bases, and 16 bases lay between the germline ends. The CDR3 region is CASSPGEGIWDTQYF. The DNA of the CDR3 is TGTGCCAGCTCACCGGGAGAGGGGATATGGGATACGCAGTATTTT.

The chain combines TRBV28 with TRBJ2-3; D may be TRBD1 (6 bases). V gave up 8 bases and J gave up 2 bases, with 14 bases separating them. The CDR3 covers 14 residues. CDR1 MDHEN and CDR2 SYDVKM come from the germline V gene. CDR3 sequence: CASLTGGSTDTQYF. CDR3 coding DNA: TGTGCCAGCCTGACAGGCGGGTCCACAGATACGCAGTATTTT. Combining the CDR3 with reference TRBV28 and TRBJ2-3 gives the whole variable domain DVKVTQSSRYLVKRTGEKVFLECVQDMDHENMFWYRQDPGLGLRLIYFSYDVKMKEKGDIPEGYSVSREKKERFSLILESASTNQTSMYLCASLTGGSTDTQYFGPGTRLTVL.

This clone was recorded once. V is TRBV28 and J is TRBJ2-5; TRBD1 matches at 10 bases. Germline lookup yields CDR1 MDHEN and CDR2 SYDVKM. The V and J ends lost 8 bases and 2 bases, in that order; junction bases with no gene match: 11. CDR3 size: 16 residues. The CDR3 region is CASHISPGQGQETQYF. Here the CDR3 DNA reads TGTGCCAGCCATATATCACCGGGACAGGGGCAAGAGACCCAGTACTTC.

CDR3 residues: CASSFGASVQETQYF. The CDR3 DNA follows: TGTGCCAGCAGCTTTGGGGCTAGCGTACAAGAGACCCAGTACTTC. The chain couples TRBV11-2 to TRBJ2-5, with a possible D match to TRBD2 (6 bases). Trimming removed 3 bases at V and 2 bases at J, with 13 bases between. The CDR3 is 15 residues long. Germline V gives CDR1 SGHAT, CDR2 FQNNGV.

The V call is TRBV6-6, the J call TRBJ1-4, with D possibly TRBD1 on 5 matching bases. Germline V gene data show CDR1 as MNHNY and CDR2 as SVGAGI (reference sequence). Trimming left V 7 bases short and J 9 bases short, with 18 bases between. CDR3 length: 14 amino acids. The CDR3 loop is CASTGVTGPKKLFF. As DNA, the CDR3 is TGTGCCAGCACAGGCGTCACAGGCCCAAAAAAACTGTTTTTT.

The chain joins TRBV29-1 to TRBJ1-1; D call uncertain. The length of the CDR3 is 10 residues. Looked up from germline, CDR1 is SQVTM and CDR2 is ANQGSEA. Trimming removed 8 bases at V and 1 base at J, with 5 bases between. The CDR3, as DNA: TGCAGCACCGGGAACACTGAAGCTTTCTTT. The encoded protein is CSTGNTEAFF.

The J gene is TRBJ2-1, the V gene TRBV4-2; D call uncertain. Germline CDR1 reads LGHNA; CDR2 reads YNFKEQ. The CDR3 spans 13 residues. Deletions cut 5 bases from V and 7 bases from J, with 12 bases between. The CDR3 sequence: CASSFQTGNEQFF. The CDR3 bases are TGTGCCAGCAGCTTCCAAACTGGAAATGAGCAGTTCTTC.

The CDR3 coding sequence is TGTGCCAGCAGCTTAGGGGGGACAGGGGAAAGAACCGGGGAGCTGTTTTTT. Its translation is CASSLGGTGERTGELFF. The chain has TRBV11-2 and TRBJ2-2; TRBD1 matches at 10 bases. Germline assignment: CDR1 SGHAT and CDR2 FQNNGV. J lost 5 bases, V lost 1 base, and 7 bases had no gene match. The CDR3 consists of 17 residues.

This clone was counted a single time. J is TRBJ2-5 and V is TRBV9; 9 bases line up with TRBD2. The J call could be wrong; TRBJ2-7 is a better fit for the DNA end. This CDR3 comprises 17 residues. CDR1 is SGDLS and CDR2 is YYNGEE in the germline V gene. The DNA of the CDR3 is TGTGCCAGCAGCGTGGGGGACTCTTTAGCGGGAGTCTACGAGCAGTACTTC. Its translation is CASSVGDSLAGVYEQYF.

This clone came up once. The chain combines TRBV10-2 with TRBJ2-7, with D possibly TRBD2 on 5 matching bases. The CDR3 extends over 12 amino acids. Deletions cut 4 bases from V and 7 bases from J, with 11 bases between. CDR1 and CDR2 (germline): WSHSY, SAAADI. CDR3 sequence: CASSAARGEQYF. CDR3 in DNA: TGCGCCAGCAGTGCGGCCAGAGGGGAGCAGTACTTC.

This clone was counted between two and nine times. The junction and the germline gene differ at one end; a read error may be behind it. The V gene is TRBV5-6, the J gene TRBJ2-2; possible D gene TRBD2, 5 bases. CDR1 and CDR2 (germline): SGHDT, YYEEEE. The CDR3 runs 15 residues. This CDR3 is CASSLRGSKTGELFF. The CDR3 nucleotides are TGTGCCAGCAGCTTGAGAGGGTCGAAGACCGGGGAGCTGTTTTTT.

The chain couples TRBV6-5 to TRBJ1-6; D unresolved. The germline V gene has CDR1 MNHEY and CDR2 SVGAGI. The CDR3 loop spans 12 amino acids. Trimming removed 2 bases at V and 7 bases at J, with 3 bases between. The CDR3 loop is CASSYRNSPLHF. The CDR3 region has the DNA TGTGCCAGCAGTTACCGGAATTCACCCCTCCACTTT.

With regard to this clone: This may be a read error, as it is one base from a much larger clone. The chain is built from TRBV4-3 and TRBJ2-7, with TRBD1 matching over 9 bases. CDR1 is LGHNA and CDR2 is YSLEER in the germline V gene. The CDR3 is made up of 15 amino acids. Trimming at V came to 5 bases and at J to 6 bases, leaving 11 bases not matched to a gene. The CDR3 sequence: CASSSRPGQGSEQYF. CDR3 DNA: TGCGCCAGCAGCTCGCGACCGGGACAGGGTTCCGAGCAGTACTTC.